This TCR beta chain emerged from a study of a mutant IDH1 vaccine in newly diagnosed glioma. Study-wide background: Across weeks 1, 3, 5, 7, 11, 15, 19 and 23, patients received a vaccination each time, eight in all. Beginning 4-6 weeks after radiotherapy alone, or with temozolomide cycles, vaccination took place.

Of note for this clone: Its antigen remains unknown.

Sequencing used immunoSEQ multiplex PCR; TCRdb keeps in-frame clones, though not all of them. The repertoire holds roughly 76,000 clones, with 85% as singletons. The CDR3 is 17 residues long. Germline CDR1 reads LNHNV; CDR2 reads YYDKDF (reference sequence). V shed 5 bases and J 5 bases; nucleotides not matched to a gene: 9. Overall study results and limits: With respect to changes in top peripheral T cell clonotypes, pseudoprogression seemed unrelated.

Time point defined: week 23, last vaccination. The content of each vaccine dose was 300 ug of mutant IDH1 20-mer peptide, and topical imiquimod accompanied it. The clonotype comes from a young man with glioma. Some clones in this sample may be carry-over from other donors' samples. The sequenced sample was PBMCs, obtained from a glioma patient whose treatment included an IDH1 peptide vaccine. The chain carries TRBV15 and TRBJ2-3, with 14 bases aligning to TRBD2. The CDR3 spells CATSPVIGTSGRDTQYF. The DNA of the CDR3 is TGTGCCACCAGCCCCGTAATCGGGACTAGCGGGAGAGATACGCAGTATTTT.